Presented here are 10 T cell receptor beta chains from one specimen sequenced in a study of human T cells and chemical hapten exposure. MiXCR, applied by TCRdb to the RACE reads, yields one record per CDR3 protein. The sample has fewer than 70,000 distinct CDR3 sequences, approximately 11% seen once. Stated time point: pre-sensitization, week 0. The sample's treatment: therapeutic diphenylcyclopropenone sensitization with weekly scalp DPC. This material consisted of whole blood, taken in connection with sensitization to the hapten diphenylcyclopropenone (DPC). The receptors originated from a woman aged 45 to 65 with alopecia areata. Some clones in this sample may be carry-over from other donors' samples.

This clonotype was picked up many times. The J gene is TRBJ1-6, the V gene TRBV6-1, with no clear D. The CDR3 length is 15 residues. Germline loops: CDR1 MNHNS, CDR2 SASEGT. Trimming stripped 6 bases from V and 6 bases from J, with 15 bases between. CDR3 DNA: TGTGCCAGCAGCTTGACAAGTACGGCTAATTCACCCCTCCACTTT. Translated, it gives CASSLTSTANSPLHF.

This clonotype appeared many times. The chain combines TRBV25-1 with TRBJ2-7; TRBD1 matches 8 bases. The junction had 6 bases not matched to a gene; V was cut back by 5 bases and J by 3 bases. Germline-derived CDR1 and CDR2 are MGHDK and SYGVNS. There are 14 residues in the CDR3. CDR3 bases: TGTGCCAGCAGTAAATCCGGGACAGGCTACGAGCAGTACTTC. This encodes CASSKSGTGYEQYF.

This clonotype was detected ten times or more. The rearrangement uses TRBV6-1 and TRBJ1-5, with 8 bases lining up with TRBD1. The germline V gene encodes CDR1 MNHNS and CDR2 SASEGT. The ends lost 4 bases at V and 2 bases at J; junction bases unmatched: 10. The CDR3 is made up of 17 amino acids. The CDR3 coding sequence is TGTGCCAGCAGTGTGGACAGGGCCAGGATACGCAATCAGCCCCAGCATTTT. Its protein product is CASSVDRARIRNQPQHF.

This clonotype was seen more than once but under ten times. The chain links TRBV10-3 to TRBJ1-6; no clear D gene. This CDR3 contains 12 residues. In germline, CDR1 is ENHRY, CDR2 SYGVKD. V lost 6 bases and J lost 5, with 5 bases in between. For the CDR3, the DNA is TGTGCCATCAGGGGGAATAATTCACCCCTCCACTTT. Amino acids: CAIRGNNSPLHF.

This clonotype was observed at least ten times. The chain has TRBV12-3 or TRBV12-4 and TRBJ1-1, with TRBD1 matching over 8 bases. Losses at the gene ends were 2 bases for V and 3 bases for J; bases not matched to a gene: 11. This CDR3 spans 17 amino acids. The CDR3 loop is CASSLKIMGDRHTEAFF. Written as DNA, the CDR3 is TGTGCCAGCAGTTTAAAGATCATGGGGGACAGGCACACTGAAGCTTTCTTT.

This clonotype is labeled large. The rearrangement joins TRBV7-6 to TRBJ2-7; a weak D match, TRBD2 (5 bases). Germline assignment: CDR1 SGHVS and CDR2 FNYEAQ. This CDR3 has 14 amino acids. The germline V and J ends were trimmed by 1 base and 2 bases, with 9 bases remaining between them. CDR3: CASSLGEGPYEQYF. The CDR3, as DNA: TGTGCCAGCAGCTTAGGAGAGGGCCCCTACGAGCAGTACTTC.

This clonotype was seen many times. The gene calls are TRBV9 and TRBJ1-4; TRBD1 matches 8 bases. The CDR3 covers 14 residues. V was pared by 4 bases and J by 5 bases, with 4 bases of the junction left unmatched. The germline gives CDR1 SGDLS, CDR2 YYNGEE. In DNA, the CDR3 is TGTGCCAGCAGCACCCGACAGGGGAATGAAAAACTGTTTTTT. It specifies CASSTRQGNEKLFF.

This clonotype is deemed large. The chain recombines TRBV6-4 with TRBJ2-1; tentatively, D is TRBD1 (6 bases). The CDR3 extends over 14 amino acids. CDR1 and CDR2 from the germline V gene are MRHNA and SNTAGT. Trimming shortened V by 8 bases and J by 3 bases, and 14 bases separated the two germline ends. The CDR3 DNA reads as TGTGCCAGCTCTGAGGGGGTCGACTACAATGAGCAGTTCTTC. Its translation is CASSEGVDYNEQFF.

This clonotype was seen repeatedly, ten times or more. The chain has TRBV4-3 and TRBJ2-1, with 14 bases identical to TRBD2. The CDR3 is 21 residues long. With V trimmed by 0 bases and J by 0 bases, 10 bases remained unmatched. Germline lookup yields CDR1 LGHNA and CDR2 YSLEER. DNA for the CDR3: TGCGCCAGCAGCCAAGAAGAACCGGGACTAGCGGGGGTTAGCTCCTACAATGAGCAGTTCTTC. It translates to CASSQEEPGLAGVSSYNEQFF.

This clonotype was counted many times. CDR3 DNA: TGTGCCAGCAGCTTCAGGACGGGAGCCTACGAGCAGTACTTC. It encodes CASSFRTGAYEQYF. The J gene is TRBJ2-7, the V gene TRBV11-2; weak D call: TRBD2 (6 bases). V lost 3 bases to trimming and J lost 2 bases, with 11 bases between them. Germline V gene sequence: CDR1 SGHAT, CDR2 FQNNGV. The CDR3 loop spans 14 amino acids.